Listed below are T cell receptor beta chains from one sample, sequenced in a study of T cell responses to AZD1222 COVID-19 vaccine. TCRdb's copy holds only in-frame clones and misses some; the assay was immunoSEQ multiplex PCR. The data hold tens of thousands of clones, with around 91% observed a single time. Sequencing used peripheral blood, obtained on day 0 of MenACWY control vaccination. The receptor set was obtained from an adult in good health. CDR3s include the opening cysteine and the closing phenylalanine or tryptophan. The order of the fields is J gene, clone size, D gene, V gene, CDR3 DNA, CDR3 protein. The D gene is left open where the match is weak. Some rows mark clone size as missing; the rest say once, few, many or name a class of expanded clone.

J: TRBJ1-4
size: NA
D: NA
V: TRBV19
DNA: TGTGCCAGTAGTGACATACACGCAACTAATGAAAAACTGTTTTTT
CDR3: CASSDIHATNEKLFF

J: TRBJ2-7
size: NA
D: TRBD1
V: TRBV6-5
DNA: TGTGCCAGCAGTTACTCTGGGACAGGGGACCCTTACGAGCAGTACTTC
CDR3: CASSYSGTGDPYEQYF

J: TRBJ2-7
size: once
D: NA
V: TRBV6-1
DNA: TGTGCCAGCAGTGAATTTGGCAGGGGTCTGTACTTC
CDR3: CASSEFGRGLYF

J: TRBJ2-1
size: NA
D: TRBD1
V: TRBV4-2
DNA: TGTGCCAGCAGCCAAGATCCGGGACAGGGGATGGGTGAGCAGTTCTTC
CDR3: CASSQDPGQGMGEQFF

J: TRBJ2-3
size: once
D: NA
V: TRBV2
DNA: TGTGCCAGCAGTGAAGTCTCGTGGGAGTCCATAGATACGCAGTATTTT
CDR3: CASSEVSWESIDTQYF

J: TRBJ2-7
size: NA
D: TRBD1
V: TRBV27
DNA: TGTGCCAGCGGCCAGAATACAGGGGGCCAAGAGCAGTACTTC
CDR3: CASGQNTGGQEQYF

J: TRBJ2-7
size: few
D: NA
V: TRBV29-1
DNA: TGCAGCGTAGCGGCCGGAGGGAGCTCCTACGAGCAGTACTTC
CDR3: CSVAAGGSSYEQYF

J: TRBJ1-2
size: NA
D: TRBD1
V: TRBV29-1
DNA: TGCAGCGTCGAGACAGGGGCTAGCTATGGCTACACCTTC
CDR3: CSVETGASYGYTF

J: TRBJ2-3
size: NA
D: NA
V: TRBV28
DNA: TGTGCCAGCAGTTCCGCCAGATATACGCAGTATTTT
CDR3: CASSSARYTQYF

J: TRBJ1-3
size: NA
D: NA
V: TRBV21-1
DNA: TGTGCCAGCATAGTGGTGGCGCCCGCGGCCATATATTTT
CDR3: CASIVVAPAAIYF

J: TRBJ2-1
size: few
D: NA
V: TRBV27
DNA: TGTGCCAGCAGTTGGGAACAGGGGGGGGTATACAATGAGCAGTTCTTC
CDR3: CASSWEQGGVYNEQFF

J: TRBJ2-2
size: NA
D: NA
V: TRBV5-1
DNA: TGCGCCAGCAGCCTGCCTCTGGGCAACACCGGGGAGCTGTTTTTT
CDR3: CASSLPLGNTGELFF

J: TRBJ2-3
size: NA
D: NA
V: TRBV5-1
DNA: TGCGCCAGCAGCTTGTTTTCGGGAGCAGATACGCAGTATTTT
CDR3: CASSLFSGADTQYF

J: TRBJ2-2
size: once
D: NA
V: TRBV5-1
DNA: TGCGCCAGCAGCACCGGGAGTGCGAACACCGGGGAGCTGTTTTTT
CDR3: CASSTGSANTGELFF

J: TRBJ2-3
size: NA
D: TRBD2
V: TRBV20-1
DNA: TGCAGTGCTAGTGTGGCGGGGGGTGATACGCAGTATTTT
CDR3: CSASVAGGDTQYF

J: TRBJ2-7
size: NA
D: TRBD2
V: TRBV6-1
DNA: TGTGCCAGCAGTGAAGACGCGTGGGAGCGGGGGGGCCATCCTGTCTACGAGCAGTACTTC
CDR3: CASSEDAWERGGHPVYEQYF

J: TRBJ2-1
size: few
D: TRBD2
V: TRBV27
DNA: TGTGCCAGCAGTTTATTTGGCGGGACTAGCGGGGGGCGTTACAATGAGCAGTTCTTC
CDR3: CASSLFGGTSGGRYNEQFF

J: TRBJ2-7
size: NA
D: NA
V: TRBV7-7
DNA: TGTGCTAGCAGCTTGAGCCCGGGGAAGGGTGACATCGAGCAGTACTTC
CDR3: CASSLSPGKGDIEQYF

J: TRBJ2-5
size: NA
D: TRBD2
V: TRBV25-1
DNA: TGTGCCAGCAGTGGGGCTAGCGGGAGCTGGGAGACCCAGTACTTC
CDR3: CASSGASGSWETQYF

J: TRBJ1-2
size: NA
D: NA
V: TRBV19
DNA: TGTGCCAGTAGTCCCCAGTTTGGACGAGGGTCTAACTATGGCTACACCTTC
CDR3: CASSPQFGRGSNYGYTF

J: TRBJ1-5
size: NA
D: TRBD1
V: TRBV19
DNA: TGTGCCAGTAGTATGGGACAGGGGGCTCAGCCCCAGCATTTT
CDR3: CASSMGQGAQPQHF

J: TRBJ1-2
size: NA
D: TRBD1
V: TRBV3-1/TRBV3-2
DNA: TGTGCCAGCAGCCCAGCACCGGGACAGCCCTATGGCTACACCTTC
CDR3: CASSPAPGQPYGYTF

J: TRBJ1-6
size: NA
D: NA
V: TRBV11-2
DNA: TGTGCCAGCAGCTTTTGGACGGCCCTTTATAATTCACCCCTCCACTTT
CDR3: CASSFWTALYNSPLHF

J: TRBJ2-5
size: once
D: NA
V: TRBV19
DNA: TGTGCCAGTAGTATAGGCCCGGCGATCCAAGAGACCCAGTACTTC
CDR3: CASSIGPAIQETQYF

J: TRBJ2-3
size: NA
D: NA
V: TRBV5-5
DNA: TGTGCCAGCAGCGGGGACATTGCAGATACGCAGTATTTT
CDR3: CASSGDIADTQYF

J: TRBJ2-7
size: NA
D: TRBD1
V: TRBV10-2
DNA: TGCGCCAGCAGTGATATCCGACAGGGGCCCCTCGAGCAGTACTTC
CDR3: CASSDIRQGPLEQYF

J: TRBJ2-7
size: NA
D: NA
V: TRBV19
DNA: TGTGCCAGTAGTATAGGGGGGACGCCTACCTACGAGCAGTACTTC
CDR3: CASSIGGTPTYEQYF

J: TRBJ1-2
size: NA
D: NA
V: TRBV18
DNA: TGTGCCAGCTCCCTCGACACGGGCCTATATGGCTACACCTTC
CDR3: CASSLDTGLYGYTF

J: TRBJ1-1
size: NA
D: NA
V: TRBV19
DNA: TGTGCCAGTAGGCCCGGGATAAACACTGAAGCTTTCTTT
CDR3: CASRPGINTEAFF

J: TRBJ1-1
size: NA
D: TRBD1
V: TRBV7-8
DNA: TGTGCCAGCAGCTTAGGGCAGGGGGCGTCTGGCACTGAAGCTTTCTTT
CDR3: CASSLGQGASGTEAFF

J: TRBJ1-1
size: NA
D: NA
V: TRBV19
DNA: TGTGCCGTCAGGGGAGGCGGCACTGAAGCTTTCTTT
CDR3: CAVRGGGTEAFF

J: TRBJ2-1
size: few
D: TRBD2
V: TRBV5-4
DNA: TGTGCCAGCAGCTTAAGCGGGGGGCGGTGGAATGAGCAGTTCTTC
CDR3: CASSLSGGRWNEQFF

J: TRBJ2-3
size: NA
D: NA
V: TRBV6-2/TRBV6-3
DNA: TGTGCCAGCAGTCTGCTGGGGGGGCCGACAGATACGCAGTATTTT
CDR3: CASSLLGGPTDTQYF

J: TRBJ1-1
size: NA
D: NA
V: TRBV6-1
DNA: TGTGCCAGCAGTGATGGGGGGGCGAGCACTGAAGCTTTCTTT
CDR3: CASSDGGASTEAFF

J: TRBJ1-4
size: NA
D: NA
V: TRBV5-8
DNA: TGTGCCAGCGGGGTTGCGGGGGATGGTGAAAAACTGTTTTTT
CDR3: CASGVAGDGEKLFF

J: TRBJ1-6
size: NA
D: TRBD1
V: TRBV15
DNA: TGTGCCACCAGCAGTTTTGGGACAGGGGTTTCACCCCTCCACTTT
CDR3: CATSSFGTGVSPLHF

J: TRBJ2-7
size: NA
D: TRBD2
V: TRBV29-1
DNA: TGCAGCGTTTACGGCGGGAGCTCTTACGAGCAGTACTTC
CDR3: CSVYGGSSYEQYF

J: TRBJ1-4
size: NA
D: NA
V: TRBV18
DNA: TGTGCCAGCTCACCAGCCAGTACGAATGAAAAACTGTTTTTT
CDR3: CASSPASTNEKLFF

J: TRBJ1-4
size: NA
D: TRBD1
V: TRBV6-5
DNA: TGTGCCAGCAGTCGACAGGGTTCTAAACTGTTTTTT
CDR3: CASSRQGSKLFF

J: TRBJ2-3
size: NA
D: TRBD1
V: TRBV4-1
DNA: TGCGCCAGCAGCCATTGGGACAGGGACGAGGATACGCAGTATTTT
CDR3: CASSHWDRDEDTQYF

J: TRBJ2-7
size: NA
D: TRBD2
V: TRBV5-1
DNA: TGCGCCAGCAGCTTGGCCGGGACTAGCGGGAGCGAGCAGTACTTC
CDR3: CASSLAGTSGSEQYF

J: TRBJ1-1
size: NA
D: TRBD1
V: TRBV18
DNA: TGTGCCAGCTCAGGAGCGGGACAGTTGAACACTGAAGCTTTCTTT
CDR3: CASSGAGQLNTEAFF

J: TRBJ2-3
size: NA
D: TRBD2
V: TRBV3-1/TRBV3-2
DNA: TGTGCCAGCAGCCAAAGAGCGGGGGGGAACACAGATACGCAGTATTTT
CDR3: CASSQRAGGNTDTQYF

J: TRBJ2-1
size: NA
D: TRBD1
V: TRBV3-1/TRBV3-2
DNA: TGTGCCAGCAGCCCACTTGGGACAGTCAATGAGCAGTTCTTC
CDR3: CASSPLGTVNEQFF

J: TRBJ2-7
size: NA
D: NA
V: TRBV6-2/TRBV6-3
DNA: TGTGCCAGCAGTCCAATCCGGGACTGGGACTACGAGCAGTACTTC
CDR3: CASSPIRDWDYEQYF

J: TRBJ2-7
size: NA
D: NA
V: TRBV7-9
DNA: TGTGCCAGCAGCCCCGGACAGCTCCACTCCTACGAGCAGTACTTC
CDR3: CASSPGQLHSYEQYF

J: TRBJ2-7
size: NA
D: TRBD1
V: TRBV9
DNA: TGTGCCAGCAGCGTCACGACAGGGGGTGGCGAGCAGTACTTC
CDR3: CASSVTTGGGEQYF

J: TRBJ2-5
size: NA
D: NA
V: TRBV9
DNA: TGTGCCAGCAGCGCTGGACCGGGACTGCTAGAAGAGACCCAGTACTTC
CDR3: CASSAGPGLLEETQYF

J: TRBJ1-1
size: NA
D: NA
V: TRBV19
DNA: TGTGCCAGTGCTTCCTCGGCCGTGAACACTGAAGCTTTCTTT
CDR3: CASASSAVNTEAFF

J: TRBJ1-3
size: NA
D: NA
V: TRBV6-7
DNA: TGTGCCAGCAGTTACGCCACCATATATTTT
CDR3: CASSYATIYF